These 17 T cell receptor beta chains share one sample of origin, sequenced in a study of blood T cell repertoires in COVID-19. Data came from immunoSEQ multiplex PCR; TCRdb stores just in-frame clones and leaves some out. The profile shows a few hundred thousand clones, approximately 81% of them singletons. Sequenced: peripheral blood. These receptors all come from a woman under 30 with acute or convalescent COVID-19.

This sequence joins TRBV7-2 and TRBJ2-2, with TRBD2 matching over 9 bases. J lost 4 bases, V lost 2 bases, and 14 bases had no gene match. Germline V gives CDR1 SGHTA, CDR2 FQGNSA. The CDR3 spans 19 residues. As DNA, the CDR3 is TGTGCCAGCAGCTTATGGGGTAGCGGGAGTGGTCGGGGCACCGGGGAGCTGTTTTTT. Translating gives CASSLWGSGSGRGTGELFF. The whole variable domain, remainder taken from reference TRBV7-2 and TRBJ2-2, is GAGVSQSPSNKVTEKGKDVELRCDPISGHTALYWYRQSLGQGLEFLIYFQGNSAPDKSGLPSDRFSAERTGGSVSTLTIQRTQQEDSAVYLCASSLWGSGSGRGTGELFFGEGSRLTVL.

V usage is TRBV27 and J usage is TRBJ2-5; 8 nucleotides agree with TRBD2. The CDR3 has 12 residues. Germline CDR1 is MNHEY and CDR2 is SMNVEV (reference sequence). The V and J ends lost 9 bases and 4 bases, in that order; junction bases with no gene match: 4. CDR3 in DNA: TGTGCCAGTTGGGGACTAGGAGAGACCCAGTACTTC. It codes for CASWGLGETQYF.

This chain uses TRBV7-2 with TRBJ1-1; no firm D call. The V and J ends lost 2 bases and 5 bases respectively, with 18 bases between them. CDR1 and CDR2 (germline): SGHTA, FQGNSA. This CDR3 region has 16 residues. CDR3 coding DNA: TGTGCCAGCAGCTTAAGGCCCCCCATAGCGGGGACTGAAGCTTTCTTT. This codes for CASSLRPPIAGTEAFF.

The J gene is TRBJ2-7, the V gene TRBV7-9; 12 bases map to TRBD1. J gave up 3 bases and V 5 bases, and 8 bases lay outside the gene matches. The CDR3 is made up of 16 amino acids. CDR1 is SEHNR and CDR2 is FQNEAQ in the germline V gene (reference sequence). CDR3 sequence: CASSAGGQGAVYEQYF. The CDR3 DNA reads TGTGCCAGCAGCGCCGGGGGACAGGGGGCCGTCTACGAGCAGTACTTC.

The genes are TRBV9 and TRBJ1-3; unclear D gene. Looked up from germline, CDR1 is SGDLS and CDR2 is YYNGEE. This CDR3 contains 16 residues. Trimming cost V 4 bases and J 0 bases, with 14 bases left between them. CDR3 sequence: CASSPQAMSSGNTIYF. The DNA for the CDR3 is TGTGCCAGCAGCCCCCAGGCTATGAGCTCTGGAAACACCATATATTTT.

The chain recombines TRBV19 with TRBJ2-3; 14 nucleotides match TRBD2. This CDR3 contains 18 residues. The ends lost 4 bases at V and 5 bases at J; junction bases unmatched: 11. Germline V gene lookup returns CDR1 LNHDA and CDR2 SQIVND (reference sequence). The CDR3: CASSRRLAGGREEDTQYF. DNA of the CDR3: TGTGCCAGTAGTAGAAGACTAGCGGGAGGGAGGGAGGAAGATACGCAGTATTTT.

With regard to this clone: The germline gene is not matched at one end of the junction; a read error may be the cause. The J gene is TRBJ2-4, the V gene TRBV3-1 (or the pseudogene TRBV3-2), with 7 bases that match TRBD1. Germline V gene data show CDR1 as LGHDT and CDR2 as YNNKEL (reference sequence). The CDR3 sequence is 13 residues long. CDR3 protein: CASSQEDRANPDF. In DNA form, the CDR3 reads TGTGCCAGCAGCCAAGAAGACAGGGCGAACCCCGACTTC.

This chain uses TRBV21-1 with TRBJ2-7; the table gives TRBD2 as D, unverified against the DNA. TRBV21-1 is a listed pseudogene. This CDR3 is built from 19 residues. CDR3 loop: CASSVKVGVRAGPSYEQYF. DNA of the CDR3: TGTGCCAGCAGCGTTAAGGTTGGGGTAAGAGCGGGACCATCCTACGAGCAGTACTTC.

CDR3 residues: CASSWGQLSNQPQHF. The CDR3 region has the DNA TGTGCCAGCAGCTGGGGGCAGCTTAGCAATCAGCCCCAGCATTTT. The chain combines TRBV7-2 with TRBJ1-5, with D perhaps TRBD1 (6 bases). CDR3 length: 15 residues. V lost 4 bases and J 0 bases, leaving 10 bases between the germline ends. Per germline, CDR1 SGHTA and CDR2 FQGNSA.

The chain combines TRBV6-5 with TRBJ2-7; D might be TRBD1 (5 bases). V lost 2 bases, J lost 3 bases, and 11 bases lay in between. This CDR3 comprises 14 residues. CDR1 MNHEY and CDR2 SVGAGI come from the germline V gene. CDR3 nucleotide sequence: TGTGCCAGCAGTTACGGGGCCCCCATCTACGAGCAGTACTTC. It codes for CASSYGAPIYEQYF.

This sequence joins TRBV9 and TRBJ2-1; 9 nucleotides agree with TRBD2. The CDR3 loop spans 15 amino acids. Trimming cost V 3 bases and J 0 bases; bases outside gene matches: 1. CDR1 and CDR2 from the germline V gene are SGDLS and YYNGEE. The CDR3 spells CASSDSGSSYNEQFF. CDR3 coding DNA: TGTGCCAGCAGCGATAGCGGGAGCTCCTACAATGAGCAGTTCTTC.

This chain links TRBV7-9 with TRBJ1-2; D ambiguous. Germline CDR1 is SEHNR and CDR2 is FQNEAQ (reference sequence). This CDR3 contains 14 residues. With 0 bases removed from V and 5 bases from J, the gap between germline ends came to 10 bases. The CDR3 region is CASSLALAKYGYTF. The CDR3 DNA reads as TGTGCCAGCAGCTTAGCGTTGGCCAAGTATGGCTACACCTTC.

The chain uses TRBV27 and TRBJ1-2; maybe TRBD1 (6 bases). Trimming removed 9 bases at V and 5 bases at J, with 13 bases between. CDR1 is MNHEY, CDR2 SMNVEV, per germline (reference sequence). The length of the CDR3 is 12 residues. CDR3 loop: CASGQQTYGYTF. CDR3 bases: TGTGCCAGTGGACAGCAGACTTATGGCTACACCTTC.

This chain joins TRBV6-6 and TRBJ2-1, with 11 positions matching TRBD2. V shed 4 bases, J shed 5 bases, and the junction held 4 bases outside the gene matches. Germline V gene sequence: CDR1 MNHNY, CDR2 SVGAGI (reference sequence). The CDR3 extends over 15 amino acids. In nucleotides, the CDR3 is TGTGCCAGCAGTTTAGCGGGAGGGCAGAACAATGAGCAGTTCTTC. It encodes CASSLAGGQNNEQFF.

The chain couples TRBV30 to TRBJ2-3; TRBD1 matches at 9 bases. This CDR3 is 14 amino acids long. Germline V gene data show CDR1 as GTSNPN and CDR2 as SVGIG (reference sequence). The J segment lost 3 bases and the V segment lost 3 bases, leaving 4 bases of the junction unmatched. CDR3 DNA sequence: TGTGCCTGGAGCGGGACAGGGCCTACAGATACGCAGTATTTT. This translates into CAWSGTGPTDTQYF.

The chain carries TRBV5-5 and TRBJ1-5; unclear D gene. CDR1 is SGHKS and CDR2 is YYEKEE in the germline V gene (reference sequence). This CDR3 has 16 residues. V was clipped by 0 bases and J by 0 bases, with 10 bases between them. The CDR3 coding sequence is TGTGCCAGCAGCTTGGGGCCCGACACTAGCAATCAGCCCCAGCATTTT. It translates to CASSLGPDTSNQPQHF.

The V call is TRBV5-1, the J call TRBJ1-2; a possible D gene is TRBD1 (5 bases). Germline V lookup: CDR1 SGHRS, CDR2 YFSETQ. V gave up 0 bases and J gave up 8 bases, with 26 bases separating them. This CDR3 contains 18 residues. As DNA, the CDR3 is TGCGCCAGCAGCTTGGCCCAAAGCTCAGGGCGGCTCGCGAGAGGCTACACCTTC. As protein: CASSLAQSSGRLARGYTF. The full variable domain, completed using reference TRBV5-1 and TRBJ1-2, is KAGVTQTPRYLIKTRGQQVTLSCSPISGHRSVSWYQQTPGQGLQFLFEYFSETQRNKGNFPGRFSGRQFSNSRSEMNVSTLELGDSALYLCASSLAQSSGRLARGYTFGSGTRLTVV.